One sample yielded the 5 T cell receptor beta chains listed below, sequenced in a study of T-cell memory formation after mild COVID-19. MiXCR, run by TCRdb on the 5' RACE reads, gives a single entry per CDR3 protein. The data hold approximately 150,000 distinct CDR3 sequences, with about 14% observed a single time. Source material: PBMCs or a T cell subset sorted from them (not recorded which). These receptor sequences come from an adult woman who had mild COVID-19 (a few samples of this study predate the infection). Cell type and time point are not known.

This clonotype appeared a few times. The chain recombines TRBV27 with TRBJ2-1, with a tentative D call TRBD1 (5 bases). The CDR3 is 14 amino acids. Per germline, CDR1 MNHEY and CDR2 SMNVEV (reference sequence). Trimming cost V 5 bases and J 4 bases, with 12 bases left between them. CDR3 sequence (DNA): TGTGCCAGCAGTAAGGTGGGGCCTTACAATGAGCAGTTCTTC. Amino acid sequence: CASSKVGPYNEQFF.

The chain uses TRBV5-1 and TRBJ1-6; TRBD1 aligns across 10 bases. The ends lost 3 bases at V and 1 base at J; junction bases unmatched: 16. Germline V gene data show CDR1 as SGHRS and CDR2 as YFSETQ. The CDR3 consists of 21 residues. The CDR3 here is CASSWTPGQGQRGSYNSPLHF. For the CDR3, the DNA is TGCGCCAGCAGCTGGACCCCGGGACAGGGGCAGCGAGGGTCCTATAATTCACCCCTCCACTTT.

The chain joins TRBV19 to TRBJ1-1; D unresolved. Between the trimmed V and J ends, which lost 5 bases and 1 base, there was a span of 11 bases. Germline-derived CDR1 and CDR2 are LNHDA and SQIVND (reference sequence). The CDR3 has 14 residues. The CDR3 DNA is TGTGCCAGTAGTTTCTTAGATAGGAACACTGAAGCTTTCTTT. Its protein product is CASSFLDRNTEAFF.

This chain joins TRBV24-1 and TRBJ2-3; D gene uncertain. V was shortened by 4 bases and J by 3 bases, with 1 base between the two germline ends. Germline V gene data show CDR1 as KGHDR and CDR2 as SFDVKD. This CDR3 has 11 amino acids. The CDR3, as DNA: TGTGCCACCAGTGAGACAGATACGCAGTATTTT. This translates into CATSETDTQYF.

This clonotype has ten or more counts. The rearrangement uses TRBV12-3 or TRBV12-4 and TRBJ1-5, with D possibly being TRBD1 (5 bases). Trimming left V 6 bases short and J 3 bases short, with 12 bases between. CDR3 size: 14 residues. The CDR3 DNA reads as TGTGCCAGCAGCTCAGGGTTTACCAATCAGCCCCAGCATTTT. This translates into CASSSGFTNQPQHF.